This TCR beta chain came from a study of blood T cell repertoires in COVID-19 (dated by TCRdb to about 2020). Study-wide context: The collaborator samples originated in the United States, Italy and Spain and spanned the acute and convalescent phases of COVID-19. The dataset comprised deeply sampled blood TCRbeta repertoires from subjects exposed to, actively infected with, or recovered from COVID-19. Where available, HLA class I and class II types were taken from metadata supplied by the sample provider and were not determined by assay-based typing. A de-identified subject ID, COVID-19 status, age in years and sex were almost always included in the sample metadata. A freely available public database, intended as a resource for researchers studying the immune response to SARS-CoV-2, is where the repertoires were released. The samples were drawn from the first 160 participants of the ongoing ImmuneRACE study and from more than 1,000 subjects provided by 6 global collaborators. The prospective study material was composed of cDNA or gDNA derived from T cells, B-cell-depleted T cells, or PBMCs.

Whole blood was collected in K2EDTA tubes by collaborating institutions according to the institutions' own protocols. Collaborator samples were shipped for TCRbeta analysis as frozen whole blood, isolated PBMCs, or DNA extracted from either sample type. This clone has a handful of counts. The antigen this receptor binds is unknown. Per-base qualities were not stored, and no clone one base away is much larger. TCRbeta CDR3 regions were amplified from genomic DNA by means of the immunoSEQ Assay, a bias-controlled multiplex PCR. Turning to the authors' computational methods: Within the assay, amplification of reference gene primers was used to estimate how many nucleated cells each sample contained. Sequence reads were collapsed and filtered to measure the absolute abundance of every unique TCRbeta CDR3 rearrangement. Productive Simpson clonality was computed per sample as the square root of Simpson's diversity index over productive rearrangements. TCRdb's version of the immuneACCESS table is confined to in-frame rearrangements and falls short of the full clone set. An unresolved V gene accounts for under half of the shortfall where checked; the remainder is of unknown origin. V and J calls and clone size are those listed in that table; D and trimming were worked out from the DNA. This sample comprises about 250,000 clones, about 85% of them detected only once. The ten largest clones represent around 3.3% of the sample.

The research as a whole found: The amount of clinical and demographic metadata varied by source and participant and was provided uncurated.

This clonotype was sampled from a man aged 18 to 30 with active or convalescent COVID-19. The sequencing sample was made of peripheral blood.

The CDR3 amino acid sequence is: CASSRTANYGYTF. The nucleotide sequence is TGTGCCAGCAGTCGGACAGCTAACTATGGCTACACCTTC. The sequence links TRBV25-1 to TRBJ1-2, and TRBD1 may be the D gene, going by 6 matching bases. The CDR3 spans 13 residues, from the cysteine through the phenylalanine. Just the 39-base CDR3 DNA is kept, in frame starting at base 1. V is cut by 5 bases and J by 0 bases, and the space between the germline ends is 7 bases. CDR1 MGHDK and CDR2 SYGVNS were looked up in the germline V gene.